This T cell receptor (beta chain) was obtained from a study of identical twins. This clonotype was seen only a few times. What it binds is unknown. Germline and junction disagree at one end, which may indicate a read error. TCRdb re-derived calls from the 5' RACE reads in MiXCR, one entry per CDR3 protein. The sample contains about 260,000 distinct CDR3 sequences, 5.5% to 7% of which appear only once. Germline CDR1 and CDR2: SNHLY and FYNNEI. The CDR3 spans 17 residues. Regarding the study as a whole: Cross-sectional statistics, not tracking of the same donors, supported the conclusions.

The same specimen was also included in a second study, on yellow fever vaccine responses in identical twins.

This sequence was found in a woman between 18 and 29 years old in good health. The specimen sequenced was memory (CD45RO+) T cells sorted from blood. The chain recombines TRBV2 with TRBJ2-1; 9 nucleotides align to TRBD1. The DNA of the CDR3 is TGTGCCAGCAATGAAGGACAGGGGAGACTAGTCCCCAATGAGCAGTTCTTC. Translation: CASNEGQGRLVPNEQFF.